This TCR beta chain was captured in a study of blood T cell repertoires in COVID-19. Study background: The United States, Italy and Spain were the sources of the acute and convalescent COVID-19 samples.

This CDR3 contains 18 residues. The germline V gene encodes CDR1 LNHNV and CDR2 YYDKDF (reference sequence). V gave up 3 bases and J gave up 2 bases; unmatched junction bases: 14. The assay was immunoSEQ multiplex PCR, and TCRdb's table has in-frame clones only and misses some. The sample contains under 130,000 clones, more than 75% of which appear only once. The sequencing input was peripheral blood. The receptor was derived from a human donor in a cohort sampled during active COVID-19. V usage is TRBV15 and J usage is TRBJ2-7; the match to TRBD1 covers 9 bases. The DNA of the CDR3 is TGTGCCACCAGCAGTGCCCCGGGACAGGGTTTTACGCCCTACGAGCAGTACTTC. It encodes CATSSAPGQGFTPYEQYF.